This T cell receptor (beta chain) came from a study of T cell changes during pregnancy in multiple sclerosis. Sequencing was performed with immunoSEQ multiplex PCR; in TCRdb, only in-frame clones are kept and a portion is missing. The top ten clones hold roughly 1.5% of a sample with approximately 100,000 clones, around 92% of them seen once. V was clipped by 4 bases and J by 4 bases; unmatched bases: 10. The CDR3 is made up of 16 amino acids. Germline CDR1 SGHRS, CDR2 YFSETQ. The receptor was derived from a female donor with multiple sclerosis, enrolled in a pregnancy study. The rearrangement links TRBV5-1 to TRBJ2-2; 7 positions agree with TRBD1. The sample consisted of peripheral blood, taken after pregnancy. The CDR3 loop is CASSPTTGTGTGELFF. The CDR3 DNA sequence: TGCGCCAGCAGCCCGACGACAGGGACGGGCACCGGGGAGCTGTTTTTT.